What follows are 20 T cell receptor beta chains derived from one specimen sequenced in a study of CD8 T cells in ankylosing spondylitis. TCRdb fed the 5' RACE reads into MiXCR, producing one record per CDR3 protein. The sample shows approximately 240,000 distinct CDR3 sequences, about 10% of them seen only once. The specimen was blood, either unsorted or a sorted T cell fraction (not recorded which). These receptors came from a male donor with ankylosing spondylitis or in good health (not recorded which).

In its sample, this clonotype was seen many times. This chain joins TRBV10-3 and TRBJ2-7; 9 bases align to TRBD1. Germline V CDR1 and CDR2: ENHRY, SYGVKD. The V gene end was trimmed by 10 bases and the J gene end by 3 bases; junction bases not matched to a gene: 10. The CDR3 totals 14 residues. The CDR3 nucleotides are TGTGCCACCAACCTCGGGACAGGGTTCTACGAGCAGTACTTC. This sequence encodes CATNLGTGFYEQYF.

This clonotype was recorded many times. The chain joins TRBV3-1 to TRBJ2-7, with D perhaps TRBD1 (6 bases). The CDR3 spans 16 residues. CDR1 and CDR2 (germline): LGHDT, YNNKEL (reference sequence). V lost 4 bases and J 3 bases, leaving 19 bases between the germline ends. CDR3 region: CASSPLGADLNYEQYF. In nucleotides, the CDR3 is TGTGCCAGCAGCCCTCTGGGGGCAGATTTAAACTACGAGCAGTACTTC.

This clonotype was detected only a few times. The rearrangement joins TRBV12-3 or TRBV12-4 to TRBJ2-5, with D maybe TRBD2 (6 bases). V lost 4 bases and J 7 bases, leaving 19 bases between the germline ends. CDR3 length: 15 residues. Written as DNA, the CDR3 is TGTGCCAGCAGTTCGCGCGGACTATCTGCTCGGACCCAGTACTTC. Translated: CASSSRGLSARTQYF.

This clonotype was detected ten times or more. V and J are TRBV10-3 and TRBJ2-1; D could derive from TRBD1 or TRBD2 (5 bases each). Germline lookup yields CDR1 ENHRY and CDR2 SYGVKD. This CDR3 has 13 amino acids. Trimming stripped 8 bases from V and 9 bases from J, with 17 bases between. This CDR3 is CAIRGSFVGEQFF. CDR3 DNA: TGTGCCATCCGGGGCTCCTTTGTCGGTGAGCAGTTCTTC.

The CDR3 DNA is TGTGCCTGGAACGAGCGGGGGGGCACAGATACGCAGTATTTT. Translation gives CAWNERGGTDTQYF. The chain is built from TRBV30 and TRBJ2-3; 9 positions agree with TRBD2. CDR3 size: 14 residues. The V and J ends lost 4 bases and 1 base, in that order; junction bases with no gene match: 3. Germline lookup yields CDR1 GTSNPN and CDR2 SVGIG (reference sequence).

This clonotype has a count of ten or more. The chain carries TRBV20-1 and TRBJ2-2; the D gene is possibly TRBD2 (7 bases). In germline, CDR1 is DFQATT, CDR2 SNEGSKA (reference sequence). CDR3 length: 15 amino acids. The ends were cut back, 6 bases at V and 6 bases at J, with 20 bases in the middle. The CDR3 coding sequence is TGCAGTGCCCAAGGAAGGGGGAGGGGCGCCGGGGAGCTGTTTTTT. Its protein product is CSAQGRGRGAGELFF.

Many counts were recorded for this clonotype. CDR3 loop: CASSLRRWDTEAFF. CDR3 in DNA: TGTGCCAGCAGCTTACGGAGATGGGACACTGAAGCTTTCTTT. V is TRBV7-9 and J is TRBJ1-1; D unresolved. The V gene lost 2 bases and the J gene lost 3 bases, with 10 bases spanning the gap. The CDR3 has 14 amino acids. The V gene's germline CDR1 is SEHNR and CDR2 FQNEAQ (reference sequence).

There are many counts of this clonotype. This chain links TRBV5-6 with TRBJ2-2; D might be TRBD2 (6 bases). This CDR3 is built from 15 residues. CDR1 SGHDT and CDR2 YYEEEE come from the germline V gene. V lost 3 bases and J 1 base, leaving 10 bases between the germline ends. The CDR3 loop reads CASSSGVLNTGELFF. CDR3 DNA: TGTGCCAGCAGCTCGGGGGTCCTGAACACCGGGGAGCTGTTTTTT.

This clonotype was counted many times. V is TRBV12-3 or TRBV12-4 and J is TRBJ2-6; unclear D gene. The CDR3 covers 16 residues. The V end lost 2 bases, the J end lost 0 bases, and 8 bases lay between the germline ends. DNA for the CDR3: TGTGCCAGCAGTTTAAGGGTGAGCTCTGGGGCCAACGTCCTGACTTTC. Its protein is CASSLRVSSGANVLTF.

J is TRBJ2-3 and V is TRBV20-1; TRBD1 matches 8 bases. The CDR3 runs to 14 residues. The V segment lost 0 bases and the J segment 6 bases; nucleotides outside the gene matches: 5. Germline assignment: CDR1 DFQATT and CDR2 SNEGSKA (reference sequence). The CDR3 nucleotides are TGCAGTGCTAGAGATGGAACAGGGGGGGATACGCAGTATTTT. Translating gives CSARDGTGGDTQYF.

This clonotype was observed many times. The chain carries TRBV7-9 and TRBJ1-1, with a tentative D call TRBD1 (5 bases). CDR3 length: 13 amino acids. Germline V gene lookup returns CDR1 SEHNR and CDR2 FQNEAQ (reference sequence). The V and J ends lost 4 bases and 1 base respectively, with 7 bases between them. In DNA, the CDR3 is TGTGCCAGCAGCTCAGGGTGGAACACTGAAGCTTTCTTT. This sequence encodes CASSSGWNTEAFF.

J is TRBJ1-4 and V is TRBV7-2; possible D gene TRBD1, 5 bases. The CDR3 is made up of 16 amino acids. The germline V and J ends were trimmed by 1 base and 8 bases, with 17 bases remaining between them. Germline CDR1 SGHTA, CDR2 FQGNSA. As DNA, the CDR3 is TGTGCCAGCAGCTTAGAGGTGGGGCGTCGAGGAGAAAAACTGTTTTTT. It is translated as CASSLEVGRRGEKLFF.

This clonotype was observed at least ten times. The genes are TRBV12-3 or TRBV12-4 and TRBJ1-1; no clear D. The CDR3 runs 13 residues. Trimming pared 6 bases from V and 9 bases from J, leaving 17 bases between. CDR3 amino acids: CASSTRALSKAFF. The CDR3 region has the DNA TGTGCCAGCAGCACCCGGGCCCTCTCGAAAGCTTTCTTT.

This clonotype was seen many times. CDR3 residues: CASSSAGTHSYEQYF. CDR3 nucleotides: TGTGCCAGCAGCTCGGCCGGGACCCACTCCTACGAGCAGTACTTC. The genes are TRBV7-9 and TRBJ2-7, with D tentatively TRBD1 or TRBD2 (5 bases each). In germline, CDR1 is SEHNR, CDR2 FQNEAQ (reference sequence). The CDR3 runs 15 residues. Trimming cost V 4 bases and J 0 bases, with 13 bases left between them.

The V gene is TRBV7-8, the J gene TRBJ2-1; 8 bases are shared with TRBD1. V trimming: 1 base; J trimming: 4 bases; junction bases outside the gene matches: 9. This CDR3 spans 17 amino acids. In germline, CDR1 is SGHVS, CDR2 FQNEAQ. The CDR3 loop reads CASSLGDPGQVYNEQFF. In DNA form, the CDR3 reads TGTGCCAGCAGCTTAGGTGACCCGGGACAGGTTTACAATGAGCAGTTCTTC. Using reference TRBV7-8 and TRBJ2-1 for the parts outside the CDR3, the full variable domain is GAGVSQSPRYKVAKRGQDVALRCDPISGHVSLFWYQQALGQGPEFLTYFQNEAQLDKSGLPSDRFFAERPEGSVSTLKIQRTQQEDSAVYLCASSLGDPGQVYNEQFFGPGTRLTVL.

This clonotype was recorded at least ten times. The chain carries TRBV29-1 and TRBJ1-1; 8 bases are shared with TRBD1. V gave up 6 bases and J gave up 6 bases; unmatched junction bases: 15. Germline V gene data show CDR1 as SQVTM and CDR2 as ANQGSEA. The CDR3 length is 15 residues. CDR3 nucleotides: TGCAGCGTGGGGGCGAGGACAGGGAGGGGTTCTGAAGCTTTCTTT. Translating it yields CSVGARTGRGSEAFF.

This clonotype came up a few times. The J gene is TRBJ2-1, the V gene TRBV20-1, with a weak D call TRBD1 (6 bases). Germline assignment: CDR1 DFQATT and CDR2 SNEGSKA (reference sequence). V was clipped by 6 bases and J by 2 bases, with 17 bases between them. This CDR3 is 15 amino acids long. The CDR3 DNA sequence: TGCAGTGCGAGTGGACAGTCTTCGACCTACAATGAGCAGTTCTTC. Translated: CSASGQSSTYNEQFF.

This clonotype has more than one count but fewer than ten. The chain combines TRBV11-2 with TRBJ2-1, with D unclear. Germline loops: CDR1 SGHAT, CDR2 FQNNGV. Trimming removed 5 bases at V and 6 bases at J, with 11 bases between. The CDR3 totals 13 residues. CDR3 sequence (DNA): TGTGCCAGCAGCCTTTACTACAGCAATGAGCAGTTCTTC. Its translation is CASSLYYSNEQFF.

The rearrangement links TRBV5-1 to TRBJ2-7; D might be TRBD2 (6 bases). This CDR3 contains 15 residues. The germline gives CDR1 SGHRS, CDR2 YFSETQ. Trimming took 0 bases from V and 0 from J, leaving 10 bases between them. Written as DNA, the CDR3 is TGCGCCAGCAGCTTGGCGGCGGGGAGCTCCTACGAGCAGTACTTC. Its protein product is CASSLAAGSSYEQYF.

The table lists this clonotype with many counts. This sequence joins TRBV5-1 and TRBJ2-7; D is possibly TRBD1 or TRBD2 (5 bases each). Germline assignment: CDR1 SGHRS and CDR2 YFSETQ. The CDR3 spans 15 residues. V lost 0 bases and J lost 3, with 13 bases in between. This CDR3 reads CASSLGGTANYEQYF. The CDR3 DNA follows: TGCGCCAGCAGCTTGGGAGGGACGGCTAACTACGAGCAGTACTTC.